Below, one T cell receptor beta chain is given with its context. Methods described previously were used for bulk TCR libraries, and listed TCR primers were applied. TCRdb fed the PCR reads into MiXCR, producing one record per CDR3 protein. The data show roughly 100,000 distinct CDR3 sequences, under 40% seen once. Naive CD8 T cells were sorted as CD8+CD4-CCR7+CD45RA+. This sample stems from a study of molecular identifiers for immune sequencing clone quantification. Study-wide background: Replicate runs used RNA from 20,000 or 100,000 naive CD8 cells, which was split five ways into aliquots, and four of those aliquots were then sequenced.

The sequenced material came from naive CD8+ T cells from blood, with Jurkat cell RNA spiked in. The subset denotes: FACS-sorted CD8+CD4-CCR7+CD45RA+ naive T cells. The sequence was collected from a human donor in good health. Some libraries in this study had Jurkat cell RNA spiked in.

Here the CDR3 reads CASSLTGGATITPGNTIYF. CDR3 sequence (DNA): TGTGCCAGCAGCCTCACAGGGGGCGCGACAATTACCCCTGGAAACACCATATATTTT. The chain uses TRBV6-1 and TRBJ1-3, with 9 bases identical to TRBD1. Germline loops: CDR1 MNHNS, CDR2 SASEGT. V was pared by 6 bases and J by 2 bases, with 17 bases of the junction left unmatched. The CDR3 is made up of 19 amino acids.